Listed below are T cell receptor beta chains from one sample, sequenced in a study of T cells in Graves' hyperthyroidism and ophthalmopathy. MiXCR was run by TCRdb on the multiplex PCR reads, yielding one entry per CDR3 protein. The sample contains roughly 560,000 distinct CDR3 sequences, roughly 14% of which appear only once. The sample taken for sequencing was blood. The receptor source for this set is a woman in her 40s with Graves' ophthalmopathy. CDR3s include the opening cysteine and the closing phenylalanine or tryptophan. The D gene is left open where the match is weak. Size values are once, few and many counts, or a class for expanded clones, and some rows have none.

TRBV2	TRBD1	TRBJ2-7	many	TGTGCCAGCACTGGGACAGGGAACTCCTACGAGCAGTACTTC	CASTGTGNSYEQYF
TRBV19	TRBD1	TRBJ1-2	many	TGTGCCAGTTGCCGGGACAGCTTCTATGGCTACACCTTC	CASCRDSFYGYTF
TRBV28	TRBD2	TRBJ2-5	NA	TGTGCCAGCAGTTTGGTCGGGAGGGAAAAGACCCAGTACTTC	CASSLVGREKTQYF
TRBV11-1	NA	TRBJ2-2	many	TGTGCCAGCAGCTTAGAGCCCCAAAACACCGGGGAGCTGTTTTTT	CASSLEPQNTGELFF
TRBV12-3/TRBV12-4	TRBD1	TRBJ2-2	many	TGTGCCAGCAGTCGACAGGGGGGGGCCGGGGAGCTGTTTTTT	CASSRQGGAGELFF
TRBV7-9	TRBD1	TRBJ2-7	many	TGTGCCAGCAGCCACCGGGACAGTCCCTACGAGCAGTACTTC	CASSHRDSPYEQYF
TRBV7-8	NA	TRBJ2-5	NA	TGTGCCAGCAGCTTAAGGGTCTACTCCTCTGGGACCCAGTACTTC	CASSLRVYSSGTQYF
TRBV12-3/TRBV12-4	NA	TRBJ1-2	many	TGTGCCAGCAGTTTACAGGGAAGCTATGGCTACACCTTC	CASSLQGSYGYTF
TRBV20-1	NA	TRBJ1-2	many	TGCAGTGCTAGATCCGGGGATCGCGGGGGCTACACCTTC	CSARSGDRGGYTF
TRBV2	NA	TRBJ2-7	few	TGTGCCAGCAGGGGGGGGCGGGAGACTATCTACGAGCAGTACTTC	CASRGGRETIYEQYF
TRBV2	NA	TRBJ2-3	NA	TGTGCCAGCAGTGAAGCGGGAGGTTTAGATACGCAGTATTTT	CASSEAGGLDTQYF
TRBV5-1	NA	TRBJ2-2	many	TGCGCCAGCAGCTTAGGGGTGGCGAACACCGGGGAGCTGTTTTTT	CASSLGVANTGELFF
TRBV6-5	NA	TRBJ1-2	many	TGTGCCAGCCGAGGGGTTGGAGGCTACACCTTC	CASRGVGGYTF